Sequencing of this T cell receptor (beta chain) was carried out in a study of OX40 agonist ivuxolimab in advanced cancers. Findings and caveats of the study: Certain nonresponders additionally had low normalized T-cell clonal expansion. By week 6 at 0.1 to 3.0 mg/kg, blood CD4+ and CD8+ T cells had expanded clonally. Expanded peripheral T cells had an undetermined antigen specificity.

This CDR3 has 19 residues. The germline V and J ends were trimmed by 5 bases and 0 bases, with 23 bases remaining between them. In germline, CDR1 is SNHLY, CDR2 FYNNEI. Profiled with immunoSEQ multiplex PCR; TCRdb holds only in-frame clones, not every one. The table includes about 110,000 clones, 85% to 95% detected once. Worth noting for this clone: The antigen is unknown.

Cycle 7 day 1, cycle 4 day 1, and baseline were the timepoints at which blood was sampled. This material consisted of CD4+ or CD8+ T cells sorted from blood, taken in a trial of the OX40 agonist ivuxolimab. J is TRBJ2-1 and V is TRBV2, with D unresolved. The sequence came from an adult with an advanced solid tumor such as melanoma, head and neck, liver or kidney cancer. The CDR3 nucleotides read TGTGCCAGCAGTCCAGACCCCAAACTTTACCCGAGCTCCTACAATGAGCAGTTCTTC. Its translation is CASSPDPKLYPSSYNEQFF.